This passage covers 5 T cell receptor beta chains from one sample sequenced in a study of control samples from healthy donors and cancer patients. Assay used: immunoSEQ multiplex PCR; TCRdb lists only in-frame clones, some missing. Of 350,000 to 450,000 clones listed, over 75% were seen once; the top ten hold roughly 6.4%. Sequenced input: PBMCs. These receptors were collected from a man aged 40-55 years with head and neck cancer.

V and J are TRBV6-5 and TRBJ2-7; D is unclear. The V and J ends lost 6 bases and 4 bases respectively, with 19 bases between them. The CDR3 has 15 residues. Per the germline V gene, CDR1 is MNHEY and CDR2 is SVGAGI. CDR3: CASSPSGFALYEQYF. The CDR3 nucleotides read TGTGCCAGCAGCCCGAGTGGGTTTGCCCTATACGAGCAGTACTTC.

For this clone: One end of the junction does not line up with germline, which may come from a read error. The genes are TRBV7-9 and TRBJ1-2, with a weak D call TRBD1 (5 bases). CDR3 size: 13 residues. CDR1 and CDR2 from the germline V gene are SEHNR and FQNEAQ (reference sequence). This chain's CDR3 is CASSPGTDYGHTF. CDR3 in DNA: TGTGCCAGCAGCCCCGGGACGGACTATGGCCACACCTTC.

This chain connects TRBV7-9 to TRBJ2-3; the match to TRBD2 covers 9 bases. V lost 2 bases to trimming and J lost 5 bases; unmatched junction nucleotides: 8. The CDR3 spans 16 residues. Germline lookup yields CDR1 SEHNR and CDR2 FQNEAQ (reference sequence). The CDR3 DNA reads as TGTGCCAGCAGCTTACGAGCGGGAGGCCCCGGAGATACGCAGTATTTT. Encoded protein: CASSLRAGGPGDTQYF. Looking up the rest from reference TRBV7-9 and TRBJ2-3 gives the full variable domain: DTGVSQNPRHKITKRGQNVTFRCDPISEHNRLYWYRQTLGQGPEFLTYFQNEAQLEKSRLLSDRFSAERPKGSFSTLEIQRTEQGDSAMYLCASSLRAGGPGDTQYFGPGTRLTVL.

The chain is built from TRBV9 and TRBJ1-2; 8 positions match TRBD1. Unmatched junction bases numbered 8, after V lost 3 bases and J lost 4 bases. The V gene's germline CDR1 is SGDLS and CDR2 YYNGEE. The CDR3 is made up of 15 amino acids. The CDR3 sequence: CASSAGAGGRYGYTF. DNA for the CDR3: TGTGCCAGCAGCGCGGGGGCAGGGGGCCGCTATGGCTACACCTTC. The variable domain in full, completed from reference TRBV9 and TRBJ1-2, reads DSGVTQTPKHLITATGQRVTLRCSPRSGDLSVYWYQQSLDQGLQFLIQYYNGEERAKGNILERFSAQQFPDLHSELNLSSLELGDSALYFCASSAGAGGRYGYTFGSGTRLTVV.

The chain joins TRBV28 to TRBJ1-6; D ambiguous. The CDR3 consists of 14 residues. Germline V gene data show CDR1 as MDHEN and CDR2 as SYDVKM. Between the trimmed V and J ends, which lost 6 bases and 2 bases, there was a span of 8 bases. In nucleotides, the CDR3 is TGTGCCAGCAGCCCCCGAGCCTATAATTCACCCCTCCACTTT. As protein: CASSPRAYNSPLHF. The whole variable domain, remainder taken from reference TRBV28 and TRBJ1-6, is DVKVTQSSRYLVKRTGEKVFLECVQDMDHENMFWYRQDPGLGLRLIYFSYDVKMKEKGDIPEGYSVSREKKERFSLILESASTNQTSMYLCASSPRAYNSPLHFGNGTRLTVT.